The 30 T cell receptor beta chains in this list originate from one sample, sequenced in a study of cytomegalovirus exposure and HLA in healthy donors (TCRdb year 2017). Library method: the immunoSEQ multiplex PCR assay. The multiplex PCR relied on a mix of 60 forward primers for TCR Vbeta segments and 13 reverse primers for TCR Jbeta segments. Here the immuneACCESS table is served through TCRdb, limited to in-frame sequences with V and J called. Missing clones are a known gap in these copies; in checked studies unresolved V genes cover under half, and the rest lacks a known reason. Counted in this sample were around 140,000 clones; about 75% of them appeared once. The ten largest clones add up to around 1.5% of the sample. Sequencing used PBMCs. These receptors were collected from a woman in her forties in good health and CMV-seronegative.

Turning to this clone: Relative to the germline gene, one junction end is altered; a read error may explain this. CDR3 coding DNA: TGTGCCAGCAGACCGGGGAGGAGCTATGGCTACCCCTTC. Translation gives CASRPGRSYGYPF. The chain combines TRBV25-1 with TRBJ1-2; D unclear. The CDR3 loop spans 13 amino acids. CDR1 is MGHDK and CDR2 is SYGVNS in the germline V gene.

The table lists this clone with a few counts. The chain combines TRBV7-2 with TRBJ2-7; TRBD2 might be the D (5 bases). The V and J ends lost 6 bases and 0 bases respectively, with 18 bases between them. Germline CDR1 and CDR2: SGHTA and FQGNSA. CDR3 length: 16 amino acids. The CDR3 region has the DNA TGTGCCAGCAGTTCGGCCCAAAGCGGCTTCTCCTACGAGCAGTACTTC. Protein: CASSSAQSGFSYEQYF. Together with reference TRBV7-2 and TRBJ2-7, the CDR3 gives the full variable domain: GAGVSQSPSNKVTEKGKDVELRCDPISGHTALYWYRQSLGQGLEFLIYFQGNSAPDKSGLPSDRFSAERTGGSVSTLTIQRTQQEDSAVYLCASSSAQSGFSYEQYFGPGTRLTVT.

This clone was seen only once. CDR3 amino acids: CASSPRIGTGKGDTQYF. CDR3 DNA sequence: TGTGCCAGCTCACCTCGCATCGGGACAGGAAAGGGGGATACGCAGTATTTT. The rearrangement uses TRBV18 and TRBJ2-3, with TRBD1 identical over 8 bases. Germline lookup yields CDR1 KGHSH and CDR2 LQKENI. The CDR3 is 17 residues long. V trimming: 3 bases; J trimming: 6 bases; junction bases outside the gene matches: 14.

The chain couples TRBV28 to TRBJ2-1; perhaps TRBD1 as D (5 bases). Trimming took off 6 bases at V and 7 bases at J, with 25 bases between the two ends. Germline V gives CDR1 MDHEN, CDR2 SYDVKM. This CDR3 has 17 amino acids. The CDR3 nucleotides read TGTGCCAGCAGCTCCCAACTTGGGGCGGACCTCTTGAATGAGCAGTTCTTC. Its translation is CASSSQLGADLLNEQFF.

This clone was seen only a few times. V gene TRBV6-1 combines with J gene TRBJ2-7, with 9 bases aligning to TRBD2. V lost 3 bases, J lost 3 bases, and 6 bases stayed unmatched. This CDR3 has 15 amino acids. Germline V CDR1 and CDR2: MNHNS, SASEGT. CDR3 coding DNA: TGTGCCAGCAGTGAGCCGGGACTAGCTCTCTACGAGCAGTACTTC. This gives the protein CASSEPGLALYEQYF.

This chain joins TRBV6-5 and TRBJ1-2; 8 positions agree with TRBD1. Per the germline V gene, CDR1 is MNHEY and CDR2 is SVGAGI. There are 15 residues in the CDR3. With 8 bases clipped from V and 0 bases from J, the junction kept 8 bases outside the gene matches. CDR3 in amino acids: CASGPQGATNYGYTF. In DNA, the CDR3 is TGTGCCAGCGGACCTCAGGGGGCAACTAACTATGGCTACACCTTC.

The rearrangement links TRBV7-9 to TRBJ1-1, with a possible D match to TRBD1 (6 bases). Looked up from germline, CDR1 is SEHNR and CDR2 is FQNEAQ (reference sequence). This CDR3 has 14 residues. V dropped 7 bases and J dropped 1 base, with 13 bases sitting between them. CDR3 nucleotide sequence: TGTGCCAGCATAGTTTCAGGGGCGAACACTGAAGCTTTCTTT. Translated: CASIVSGANTEAFF.

The chain uses TRBV4-3 and TRBJ2-3, with D possibly matching TRBD2 (7 bases). Between the trimmed V and J ends, which lost 6 bases and 2 bases, there was a span of 21 bases. The CDR3 consists of 17 residues. The germline gives CDR1 LGHNA, CDR2 YSLEER. The CDR3 protein is CASSKSSGGPDTDTQYF. The CDR3, as DNA: TGCGCCAGCAGTAAAAGTTCCGGGGGGCCAGACACAGATACGCAGTATTTT.

The chain couples TRBV30 to TRBJ1-2, with D possibly matching TRBD1 (6 bases). Trimming stripped 2 bases from V and 6 bases from J, with 13 bases between. Per germline, CDR1 GTSNPN and CDR2 SVGIG (reference sequence). The CDR3 has 13 residues. CDR3 residues: CAWSFRGRDGYTF. CDR3 sequence (DNA): TGTGCCTGGAGTTTCAGGGGACGGGATGGCTACACCTTC.

The chain employs TRBV10-2 and TRBJ1-6; maybe TRBD1 (6 bases). CDR1 and CDR2 (germline): WSHSY, SAAADI. The CDR3 is 15 residues long. V lost 3 bases and J lost 13, with 19 bases in between. The CDR3 loop is CASSDLTGYRGPLHF. The CDR3 coding sequence is TGCGCCAGCAGTGACCTAACAGGGTATCGGGGTCCCCTCCACTTT.

A word on this clone: The same CDR3 also results from other DNA sequences found in this sample. The chain couples TRBV5-1 to TRBJ1-1; TRBD1 might be the D (5 bases). The CDR3 has 13 amino acids. Trimming pared 3 bases from V and 2 bases from J, leaving 8 bases between. Germline CDR1 and CDR2: SGHRS and YFSETQ. This chain's CDR3 is CASSSGENTEAFF. The CDR3 DNA sequence: TGCGCCAGCAGCTCGGGGGAAAACACTGAAGCTTTCTTT. Full variable domain (rest looked up from reference TRBV5-1 and TRBJ1-1): KAGVTQTPRYLIKTRGQQVTLSCSPISGHRSVSWYQQTPGQGLQFLFEYFSETQRNKGNFPGRFSGRQFSNSRSEMNVSTLELGDSALYLCASSSGENTEAFFGQGTRLTVV.

The chain uses TRBV29-1 and TRBJ2-1; the match to TRBD1 covers 8 bases. This CDR3 has 14 residues. V shed 6 bases, J shed 4 bases, and the junction held 8 bases outside the gene matches. The germline V gene encodes CDR1 SQVTM and CDR2 ANQGSEA. Written as DNA, the CDR3 is TGCAGCGTGACAGGGACAGGTCAGTACAATGAGCAGTTCTTC. As protein: CSVTGTGQYNEQFF.

J is TRBJ1-6 and V is TRBV6-5; D remains unclear. The CDR3 runs to 12 residues. V gave up 2 bases and J gave up 11 bases, with 7 bases separating them. CDR1 is MNHEY and CDR2 is SVGAGI in the germline V gene. The CDR3 is CASSYQSTPLHF. CDR3 coding DNA: TGTGCCAGCAGTTACCAGTCAACACCCCTCCACTTT.

This clone was picked up a small number of times. The CDR3 here is CASSFPRTGGVYGYTF. The CDR3 DNA reads as TGTGCCAGCAGTTTTCCTAGGACAGGGGGTGTTTATGGCTACACCTTC. This chain connects TRBV28 to TRBJ1-2; 10 bases match TRBD1. CDR1 is MDHEN and CDR2 is SYDVKM in the germline V gene. Trimming cost V 3 bases and J 5 bases; bases outside gene matches: 9. CDR3 length equals 16 residues.

This clone was seen a few times. J is TRBJ2-2 and V is TRBV6-5; D ambiguous. V was pared by 2 bases and J by 4 bases, with 5 bases between. Germline CDR1 reads MNHEY; CDR2 reads SVGAGI. The CDR3 totals 13 residues. The CDR3 region has the DNA TGTGCCAGCAGTTACATAGTCACCGGGGAGCTGTTTTTT. This translates into CASSYIVTGELFF.

The rearrangement links TRBV27 to TRBJ1-2; unclear D gene. The CDR3 runs 17 residues. The V end was cut by 1 base, the J end by 2 bases, with 17 bases between. CDR1 and CDR2 (germline): MNHEY, SMNVEV (reference sequence). For the CDR3, the DNA is TGTGCCAGCAGTTTATTGGCATCTGGCAGAAACAACTATGGCTACACCTTC. As protein: CASSLLASGRNNYGYTF.

This chain uses TRBV6-6 with TRBJ2-7; 8 bases are shared with TRBD1. The length of the CDR3 is 14 residues. V lost 7 bases to trimming and J lost 3 bases; unmatched junction nucleotides: 8. Germline CDR1 MNHNY, CDR2 SVGAGI (reference sequence). The CDR3, as DNA: TGTGCCAGCATAGCAGGGGGCGTTGACTACGAGCAGTACTTC. Encoded protein: CASIAGGVDYEQYF.

The genes are TRBV15 and TRBJ1-2; D gene unclear. Trimming took off 5 bases at V and 1 base at J, with 11 bases between the two ends. The germline CDR1 and CDR2 sequences are LNHNV and YYDKDF (reference sequence). The CDR3 runs to 14 residues. The CDR3 protein is CATSGERVNYGYTF. CDR3 bases: TGTGCCACCAGCGGCGAGCGAGTTAACTATGGCTACACCTTC.

This clone was observed a handful of times. The chain carries TRBV30 and TRBJ2-5, with D uncertain. The CDR3 spans 13 residues. V was shortened by 0 bases and J by 1 base, with 6 bases between the two germline ends. CDR1 is GTSNPN, CDR2 SVGIG, per germline (reference sequence). CDR3: CAWSVWAQETQYF. CDR3 in DNA: TGTGCCTGGAGTGTTTGGGCCCAAGAGACCCAGTACTTC.

The genes are TRBV10-1 and TRBJ2-7; 9 bases line up with TRBD2. The germline gives CDR1 WNHNN, CDR2 SYGVQD (reference sequence). This CDR3 is built from 15 residues. Losses at the gene ends were 2 bases for V and 6 bases for J; bases not matched to a gene: 8. The CDR3 nucleotides read TGCGCCAGCAGTGAGCGGGCTAGCGGGGCCCGCGAGCAGTACTTC. Translating gives CASSERASGAREQYF.

The genes are TRBV9 and TRBJ1-2, with a tentative D call TRBD1 (5 bases). CDR1 and CDR2 from the germline V gene are SGDLS and YYNGEE. This CDR3 region has 13 residues. Between the trimmed V and J ends, which lost 3 bases and 8 bases, there was a span of 14 bases. CDR3 in amino acids: CASSGDNGAGYTF. CDR3 DNA sequence: TGTGCCAGCAGCGGCGACAATGGGGCAGGCTACACCTTC.

The chain uses TRBV2 and TRBJ1-1; D is ambiguous. This CDR3 comprises 12 residues. Trimming removed 0 bases from V and 6 bases from J, with 5 bases in between. The V gene's germline CDR1 is SNHLY and CDR2 FYNNEI. CDR3 sequence (DNA): TGTGCCAGCAGTGAAGCCGGTGCTGAAGCTTTCTTT. Protein product: CASSEAGAEAFF.

The chain links TRBV5-1 to TRBJ2-6; TRBD1 is a possible D gene (6 bases). The germline gives CDR1 SGHRS, CDR2 YFSETQ. Deletions cut 4 bases from V and 0 bases from J, with 23 bases between. The CDR3 is made up of 20 amino acids. The CDR3 here is CASSGGRGGINPSGANVLTF. CDR3 DNA sequence: TGCGCCAGCAGCGGGGGCAGGGGTGGAATTAATCCCTCTGGGGCCAACGTCCTGACTTTC.

The chain couples TRBV5-1 to TRBJ1-2, with a tentative D call TRBD1 (5 bases). The CDR3 totals 16 residues. Germline values: CDR1 SGHRS, CDR2 YFSETQ. The germline V and J ends were trimmed by 0 bases and 3 bases, with 15 bases remaining between them. The CDR3 here is CASSLGVAGSYYGYTF. The CDR3 DNA follows: TGCGCCAGCAGCTTGGGGGTCGCAGGGTCTTACTATGGCTACACCTTC.

V gene TRBV6-5 combines with J gene TRBJ1-3; TRBD1 matches at 7 bases. The length of the CDR3 is 15 residues. Germline trimming cut 4 bases from V and 4 bases from J; bases unmatched to any gene: 7. Per the germline V gene, CDR1 is MNHEY and CDR2 is SVGAGI. CDR3 residues: CASSSSGTVGNTIYF. The CDR3 DNA sequence: TGTGCCAGCAGTTCCTCGGGGACAGTCGGAAACACCATATATTTT.

The chain uses TRBV18 and TRBJ1-1, with no clear D. CDR3 length: 13 residues. Germline CDR1 is KGHSH and CDR2 is LQKENI. Trimming pared 6 bases from V and 6 bases from J, leaving 14 bases between. The CDR3 here is CASSRNSIAEAFF. CDR3 in DNA: TGTGCCAGCTCCCGAAACAGTATCGCTGAAGCTTTCTTT.

The J gene is TRBJ1-5, the V gene TRBV2, with D perhaps matching TRBD1 (5 bases). The CDR3 covers 15 residues. Trimming pared 7 bases from V and 6 bases from J, leaving 19 bases between. CDR1 SNHLY and CDR2 FYNNEI come from the germline V gene. CDR3 amino acids: CASTLSGGSSQPQHF. DNA for the CDR3: TGTGCCAGCACCCTCTCCGGGGGGAGTTCTCAGCCCCAGCATTTT.

The chain links TRBV7-2 to TRBJ2-2, with 9 bases matching TRBD2. Germline loops: CDR1 SGHTA, CDR2 FQGNSA. The CDR3 consists of 18 residues. V trimming: 1 base; J trimming: 4 bases; junction bases outside the gene matches: 10. CDR3 in amino acids: CASSLVGGGALVTGELFF. The CDR3 DNA is TGTGCCAGCAGCTTAGTCGGCGGGGGGGCCTTGGTCACCGGGGAGCTGTTTTTT. Variable domain in full (rest from reference TRBV7-2 and TRBJ2-2): GAGVSQSPSNKVTEKGKDVELRCDPISGHTALYWYRQSLGQGLEFLIYFQGNSAPDKSGLPSDRFSAERTGGSVSTLTIQRTQQEDSAVYLCASSLVGGGALVTGELFFGEGSRLTVL.

This clone has more than one count but fewer than ten. The chain joins TRBV19 to TRBJ1-2, with 7 bases matching TRBD1. This CDR3 is 12 amino acids long. CDR1 is LNHDA and CDR2 is SQIVND in the germline V gene (reference sequence). After removal of 5 bases from V and 9 bases from J, the junction contained 6 bases not matched to a gene. The CDR3 bases are TGTGCCAGTAGTCCCGGACAGGTTCGCTACACCTTC. Encoded protein: CASSPGQVRYTF.

V usage is TRBV19 and J usage is TRBJ2-7, with D possibly matching TRBD1 (5 bases). Germline assignment: CDR1 LNHDA and CDR2 SQIVND (reference sequence). The V gene lost 5 bases and the J gene lost 0 bases, with 11 bases spanning the gap. The CDR3 contains 14 residues. The CDR3 reads CASSSAGNSYEQYF. CDR3 DNA: TGTGCCAGTAGTTCGGCAGGGAACTCCTACGAGCAGTACTTC.